The 25 T cell receptor beta chains below all came from one sample that was sequenced in a study of cytomegalovirus exposure and HLA in healthy donors. Primers for the PCR totalled 60 Vbeta and 13 Jbeta. The data were produced by immunoSEQ multiplex PCR, yet TCRdb's version contains in-frame clones alone and is incomplete. The sample yields over 150,000 clones, roughly 78% seen once. Sequenced material: PBMCs. The receptors derive from a woman between 50 and 59 years old in good health and CMV-seropositive.

The chain couples TRBV7-2 to TRBJ2-7; D gene unclear. The CDR3 runs 12 residues. Trimming cost V 4 bases and J 6 bases, with 10 bases left between them. Per the germline V gene, CDR1 is SGHTA and CDR2 is FQGNSA. The CDR3 DNA is TGTGCCAGCAGCTGGGTTCGGAGCGAGCAGTACTTC. It yields the protein CASSWVRSEQYF.

The chain is built from TRBV20-1 and TRBJ2-7, with TRBD2 as a possible D gene (6 bases). The CDR3 runs 11 residues. V lost 5 bases and J lost 7, with 12 bases in between. Germline values: CDR1 DFQATT, CDR2 SNEGSKA (reference sequence). For the CDR3, the DNA is TGCAGTGCTTACACTAGCCGAGAGCAGTACTTC. It yields the protein CSAYTSREQYF.

The DNA for the CDR3 is TGTGCCAGCAGTGAAGAAGGAGGATGGGACACTGAAGCTTTCTTT. This codes for CASSEEGGWDTEAFF. The rearrangement joins TRBV6-1 to TRBJ1-1; D is undetermined. V gave up 1 base and J gave up 3 bases, with 12 bases separating them. Germline CDR1 and CDR2: MNHNS and SASEGT. The CDR3 contains 15 residues.

V usage is TRBV5-1 and J usage is TRBJ1-3, with a possible D match to TRBD1 (5 bases). V was shortened by 0 bases and J by 6 bases, with 10 bases between the two germline ends. This CDR3 spans 14 amino acids. Germline CDR1 is SGHRS and CDR2 is YFSETQ. CDR3 DNA: TGCGCCAGCAGCTTGGCAGGGACTCAAAACACCATATATTTT. The encoded protein is CASSLAGTQNTIYF.

The V and J genes are TRBV6-5 and TRBJ1-1, with D perhaps matching TRBD1 (5 bases). The V and J ends lost 2 bases and 1 base respectively, with 14 bases between them. The V gene's germline CDR1 is MNHEY and CDR2 SVGAGI. The CDR3 loop spans 16 amino acids. The CDR3: CASSYEGRGENTEAFF. The DNA of the CDR3 is TGTGCCAGCAGTTACGAGGGGAGGGGAGAGAACACTGAAGCTTTCTTT.

This sequence joins TRBV27 and TRBJ1-2; the D gene is possibly TRBD1 (6 bases). This CDR3 comprises 14 residues. Trimming cost V 5 bases and J 4 bases, with 14 bases left between them. Per the germline V gene, CDR1 is MNHEY and CDR2 is SMNVEV (reference sequence). The CDR3 sequence is CASSVRRGGYGYTF. The DNA for the CDR3 is TGTGCCAGCAGTGTCCGCAGGGGTGGCTATGGCTACACCTTC.

V and J are TRBV7-2 and TRBJ1-1; D is perhaps TRBD1 (5 bases). CDR3 size: 13 residues. The ends were cut back, 1 base at V and 7 bases at J, with 10 bases in the middle. In germline, CDR1 is SGHTA, CDR2 FQGNSA. DNA of the CDR3: TGTGCCAGCAGCTTAGTTGGCGGGGGTGAAGCTTTCTTT. This translates into CASSLVGGGEAFF.

The chain combines TRBV28 with TRBJ2-7, with 8 bases matching TRBD2. Germline lookup yields CDR1 MDHEN and CDR2 SYDVKM. V shed 4 bases, J shed 0 bases, and the junction held 14 bases outside the gene matches. This CDR3 is 18 amino acids long. In DNA, the CDR3 is TGTGCCAGCAGTTGGAATTTACAATTAAGCGGGAGCTCCTACGAGCAGTACTTC. Its translation: CASSWNLQLSGSSYEQYF.

The CDR3 sequence is CASSPQDWAYGDTQYF. Here the CDR3 DNA reads TGTGCCAGCAGCCCTCAGGACTGGGCCTACGGAGATACGCAGTATTTT. The V gene is TRBV7-9, the J gene TRBJ2-3, with D possibly being TRBD2 (5 bases). V was clipped by 5 bases and J by 5 bases, with 20 bases between them. Germline V gene sequence: CDR1 SEHNR, CDR2 FQNEAQ (reference sequence). This CDR3 has 16 residues.

This rearrangement joins TRBV19 to TRBJ2-5, with D uncertain. V dropped 4 bases and J dropped 4 bases, with 7 bases sitting between them. CDR3 length equals 12 residues. Looked up from germline, CDR1 is LNHDA and CDR2 is SQIVND (reference sequence). The CDR3 DNA is TGTGCCAGTAGTAGAGCTGGAGAGACCCAGTACTTC. This translates into CASSRAGETQYF.

The rearrangement links TRBV7-3 to TRBJ1-1, with 8 positions matching TRBD1. CDR3 length equals 13 residues. Germline CDR1 and CDR2: SGHTA and FQGTGA. Unmatched junction bases numbered 1, after V lost 5 bases and J lost 2 bases. CDR3 DNA sequence: TGTGCCAGCAGCCAGGGGGCCAACACTGAAGCTTTCTTT. Translating gives CASSQGANTEAFF.

The chain joins TRBV19 to TRBJ2-5, with 9 bases fitting TRBD1. After removal of 3 bases from V and 11 bases from J, the junction contained 10 bases not matched to a gene. Germline V lookup: CDR1 LNHDA, CDR2 SQIVND (reference sequence). CDR3 length: 14 amino acids. CDR3 sequence reads: CASSIPTGGGEQYF. DNA of the CDR3: TGTGCCAGTAGTATCCCCACAGGGGGCGGGGAGCAGTACTTC.

This clone has a handful of counts. This chain connects TRBV28 to TRBJ1-3; the D gene is possibly TRBD1 (5 bases). The CDR3 has 15 residues. The germline gives CDR1 MDHEN, CDR2 SYDVKM. Trimming took off 3 bases at V and 0 bases at J, with 9 bases between the two ends. Here the CDR3 reads CASSLTGGSGNTIYF. CDR3 sequence (DNA): TGTGCCAGCAGTTTGACGGGGGGCTCTGGAAACACCATATATTTT.

The chain joins TRBV27 to TRBJ2-7, with D perhaps matching TRBD1 (6 bases). Trimming took off 0 bases at V and 2 bases at J, with 11 bases between the two ends. This CDR3 contains 15 residues. The germline gives CDR1 MNHEY, CDR2 SMNVEV (reference sequence). The CDR3 loop reads CASSLSTQGTYEQYF. In nucleotides, the CDR3 is TGTGCCAGCAGTTTATCAACACAGGGAACCTACGAGCAGTACTTC.

The chain links TRBV6-1 to TRBJ2-7; no reliable D call. The CDR3 sequence is 12 residues long. Trimming cost V 2 bases and J 9 bases, with 11 bases left between them. Germline V CDR1 and CDR2: MNHNS, SASEGT. The CDR3 DNA follows: TGTGCCAGCAGTGAACACAGCAATGGGCAGTACTTC. Translation: CASSEHSNGQYF.

This clone was seen once. The chain carries TRBV19 and TRBJ1-2; 7 bases map to TRBD1. The CDR3 extends over 15 amino acids. The germline CDR1 and CDR2 sequences are LNHDA and SQIVND (reference sequence). The V gene end was trimmed by 6 bases and the J gene end by 6 bases; junction bases not matched to a gene: 13. The CDR3 sequence is CASRAGGTAKDGYTF. In DNA, the CDR3 is TGTGCCAGTAGGGCCGGAGGGACAGCAAAGGATGGCTACACCTTC.

V is TRBV28 and J is TRBJ2-1, with TRBD2 identical over 10 bases. After removal of 8 bases from V and 12 bases from J, the junction contained 7 bases not matched to a gene. Per the germline V gene, CDR1 is MDHEN and CDR2 is SYDVKM. This CDR3 spans 12 amino acids. The CDR3 spells CASGLAAGGQFF. The DNA for the CDR3 is TGTGCCAGCGGACTAGCGGCAGGCGGGCAGTTCTTC.

This clone was found a few times. The rearrangement uses TRBV28 and TRBJ2-7; D is unclear. V dropped 2 bases and J dropped 3 bases, with 8 bases sitting between them. The CDR3 consists of 13 residues. Germline-derived CDR1 and CDR2 are MDHEN and SYDVKM. CDR3 region: CASSLLPGYEQYF. CDR3 sequence (DNA): TGTGCCAGCAGTTTACTCCCAGGCTACGAGCAGTACTTC.

Note on this clone: Additional DNA sequences in this sample encode the identical CDR3. V is TRBV28 and J is TRBJ1-2; TRBD1 matches 7 bases. Germline-derived CDR1 and CDR2 are MDHEN and SYDVKM. Germline trimming cut 6 bases from V and 4 bases from J; bases unmatched to any gene: 5. This CDR3 comprises 13 residues. Written as DNA, the CDR3 is TGTGCCAGCAGCCTTAGGACAGGCTATGGCTACACCTTC. It yields the protein CASSLRTGYGYTF.

The V gene is TRBV12-2, the J gene TRBJ2-2; TRBD2 is the table's D call, not checked against the DNA. TRBV12-2 is listed as a pseudogene. This CDR3 is 19 amino acids long. The CDR3 here is CASRLENSTSGGKAGELFF. CDR3 DNA sequence: TGTGCAAGTCGCTTAGAAAACTCTACTAGCGGGGGTAAGGCCGGGGAGCTGTTTTTT.

The chain has TRBV27 and TRBJ1-5, with no clear D. CDR1 and CDR2 from the germline V gene are MNHEY and SMNVEV (reference sequence). V lost 0 bases and J lost 0, with 9 bases in between. This CDR3 is built from 16 residues. The CDR3 bases are TGTGCCAGCAGTTTATCGATTGCAGGTAGCAATCAGCCCCAGCATTTT. It is translated as CASSLSIAGSNQPQHF.

The chain is built from TRBV9 and TRBJ2-5, with 8 bases that match TRBD2. The V gene end was trimmed by 0 bases and the J gene end by 0 bases; junction bases not matched to a gene: 13. Germline loops: CDR1 SGDLS, CDR2 YYNGEE. This CDR3 is 19 amino acids long. The CDR3 coding sequence is TGTGCCAGCAGCGTAGCTACGGGGGGGGGTCTTGGCCACCAAGAGACCCAGTACTTC. Protein sequence: CASSVATGGGLGHQETQYF.

The gene calls are TRBV28 and TRBJ2-1, with 8 bases aligning to TRBD2. Germline loops: CDR1 MDHEN, CDR2 SYDVKM. After removal of 4 bases from V and 1 base from J, the junction contained 6 bases not matched to a gene. The CDR3 is 16 amino acids. The CDR3 sequence: CASSSYGGGSYNEQFF. The DNA of the CDR3 is TGTGCCAGCAGTTCTTACGGCGGGGGGTCCTACAATGAGCAGTTCTTC. The entire variable domain, with the rest obtained from reference TRBV28 and TRBJ2-1, is as follows: DVKVTQSSRYLVKRTGEKVFLECVQDMDHENMFWYRQDPGLGLRLIYFSYDVKMKEKGDIPEGYSVSREKKERFSLILESASTNQTSMYLCASSSYGGGSYNEQFFGPGTRLTVL.

This clone was found a few times. Other DNA sequences in this specimen translate into the identical CDR3. The chain couples TRBV7-2 to TRBJ2-7; 7 bases align to TRBD1. CDR3 length equals 14 residues. Germline loops: CDR1 SGHTA, CDR2 FQGNSA. J gave up 4 bases and V 1 base, and 4 bases lay outside the gene matches. DNA for the CDR3: TGTGCCAGCAGCTTAGGGCAGGGGGAGTACGAGCAGTACTTC. Translation gives CASSLGQGEYEQYF. Complete variable domain (other parts from reference TRBV7-2 and TRBJ2-7): GAGVSQSPSNKVTEKGKDVELRCDPISGHTALYWYRQSLGQGLEFLIYFQGNSAPDKSGLPSDRFSAERTGGSVSTLTIQRTQQEDSAVYLCASSLGQGEYEQYFGPGTRLTVT.

In its sample, this clone was seen once. The J gene is TRBJ2-1, the V gene TRBV5-4, with TRBD2 as a possible D gene (5 bases). V shed 2 bases and J shed 6 bases, with 12 bases lying between them. Germline lookup yields CDR1 SGHNT and CDR2 YYREEE (reference sequence). The CDR3 covers 14 residues. CDR3 bases: TGTGCCAGCAGCTTAACTAGGTTTAGCAATGAGCAGTTCTTC. Protein: CASSLTRFSNEQFF.